The sequence of this T cell receptor delta chain was determined in a study of gamma-delta T cells after stem cell transplantation. By sample share, this clone is large. J gave up 7 bases and V 0 bases, and 7 bases lay outside the gene matches. Germline-derived CDR1 and CDR2 are TSWWSYY and QGS. This CDR3 has 15 residues. TCRdb reapplied CATT to the RT-PCR reads. The sample has over a thousand delta-chain clones; around 3.4% are singletons. This clonotype was sampled from a human donor. It is not recorded whose cells these are; they may come from a transplant donor. The sequenced sample consisted of gamma-delta T cells. The chain is built from TRDV1 and TRDJ1; 8 nucleotides agree with TRDD3. The CDR3 DNA reads TGTGCTCTTGGGGAACTGCTCTTACTGGGGGGTAAACTCATCTTT. It encodes CALGELLLLGGKLIF.